A single sample is the source of the 12 T cell receptor beta chains below, sequenced in a study of beta chain features in type 1 diabetes. Isolated RNA was reverse transcribed in full, so expressed TCRB transcripts were sequenced. The table came from immunoSEQ multiplex PCR; TCRdb's copy has only in-frame clones and leaves some out. The sample consists of under 300,000 clones, 8% of them appearing once. Sequences were obtained from central memory CD4+ T cells from blood. The receptors originated from a woman aged 18-30 years in good health.

A remark on this clone: One end of the junction is discordant with germline, which a read error may explain. J is TRBJ2-7 and V is TRBV11-2; D is unclear. The CDR3 has 13 amino acids. Germline V gene sequence: CDR1 SGHAT, CDR2 FQNNGV. The CDR3 is CASSLDFASEQYF. The DNA for the CDR3 is TGTGCCAGCAGCCTAGATTTCGCCTCCGAGCAGTACTTC.

The rearrangement links TRBV5-1 to TRBJ1-4; a weak D match, TRBD1 (6 bases). V was shortened by 4 bases and J by 8 bases, with 15 bases between the two germline ends. The CDR3 is made up of 14 amino acids. The germline gives CDR1 SGHRS, CDR2 YFSETQ. Here the CDR3 DNA reads TGCGCCAGCAGCGATCCACAGGGAGGCGAAAAACTGTTTTTT. Translated, it gives CASSDPQGGEKLFF.

The chain carries TRBV7-9 and TRBJ2-5, with 10 nucleotides matching TRBD1. The CDR3 is 15 amino acids. The trim removed 5 bases at V and 2 bases at J, leaving 5 bases unmatched. Germline-derived CDR1 and CDR2 are SEHNR and FQNEAQ (reference sequence). This CDR3 reads CASSQAGQGQETQYF. The CDR3, as DNA: TGTGCCAGCAGCCAAGCGGGACAGGGGCAAGAGACCCAGTACTTC.

This clone was found a few times. The rearrangement links TRBV7-9 to TRBJ1-5; D perhaps matches TRBD1 (5 bases). The germline V gene has CDR1 SEHNR and CDR2 FQNEAQ (reference sequence). The length of the CDR3 is 15 residues. Trimming shortened V by 4 bases and J by 3 bases, and 13 bases separated the two germline ends. The CDR3 DNA sequence: TGTGCCAGCAGCTCCGGGGACGGATTCAATCAGCCCCAGCATTTT. Translated: CASSSGDGFNQPQHF.

CDR3 sequence reads: CASRYPPGGPGETQYF. The CDR3 bases are TGTGCCAGCCGTTATCCCCCGGGAGGGCCGGGGGAGACCCAGTACTTC. The chain is built from TRBV2 and TRBJ2-5; 8 positions match TRBD2. This CDR3 region has 16 residues. The germline V gene encodes CDR1 SNHLY and CDR2 FYNNEI. Germline trimming cut 8 bases from V and 5 bases from J; bases unmatched to any gene: 16.

Ten or more counts support this clone. The chain carries TRBV7-2 and TRBJ2-5; D is perhaps TRBD1 (6 bases). Germline V gene lookup returns CDR1 SGHTA and CDR2 FQGNSA. With 4 bases removed from V and 5 bases from J, the gap between germline ends came to 14 bases. The CDR3 has 14 amino acids. The CDR3 region has the DNA TGTGCCAGCAGCTACACAGGGATTGTTGAGACCCAGTACTTC. Its protein product is CASSYTGIVETQYF.

This rearrangement joins TRBV30 to TRBJ1-3; D is unclear. Germline CDR1 is GTSNPN and CDR2 is SVGIG (reference sequence). This CDR3 contains 14 residues. Trimming pared 0 bases from V and 0 bases from J, leaving 6 bases between. Here the CDR3 DNA reads TGTGCCTGGAGTGTGGACCTCTCTGGAAACACCATATATTTT. Its protein is CAWSVDLSGNTIYF.

The chain combines TRBV4-1 with TRBJ1-5; weak D call: TRBD1 (5 bases). This CDR3 region has 17 residues. Germline V CDR1 and CDR2: MGHRA, YSYEKL. V shed 0 bases and J shed 4 bases, with 16 bases lying between them. DNA for the CDR3: TGCGCCAGCAGCCAAGATAGGGCACGGGGGGTGAATCAGCCCCAGCATTTT. The encoded protein is CASSQDRARGVNQPQHF.

This clone was observed a few times. The chain couples TRBV6-1 to TRBJ1-2, with D maybe TRBD1 (5 bases). This CDR3 region has 12 residues. Per the germline V gene, CDR1 is MNHNS and CDR2 is SASEGT. The V gene lost 2 bases and the J gene lost 13 bases, with 14 bases spanning the gap. The CDR3 DNA reads as TGTGCCAGCAGTGAACCTGGACGGGGGACCACCTTC. It translates to CASSEPGRGTTF.

The chain combines TRBV7-2 with TRBJ2-5, with 9 bases identical to TRBD2. CDR3 size: 16 residues. Germline assignment: CDR1 SGHTA and CDR2 FQGNSA. J gave up 0 bases and V 4 bases, and 6 bases lay outside the gene matches. CDR3 protein: CASSSKSGGYQETQYF. The DNA of the CDR3 is TGTGCCAGCAGCTCGAAGAGCGGGGGGTACCAAGAGACCCAGTACTTC. The full variable domain, its missing parts supplied by reference TRBV7-2 and TRBJ2-5, is GAGVSQSPSNKVTEKGKDVELRCDPISGHTALYWYRQSLGQGLEFLIYFQGNSAPDKSGLPSDRFSAERTGGSVSTLTIQRTQQEDSAVYLCASSSKSGGYQETQYFGPGTRLLVL.

The rearrangement joins TRBV6-6 to TRBJ1-2; D may be TRBD1 (5 bases). This CDR3 has 12 residues. Trimming stripped 9 bases from V and 4 bases from J, with 12 bases between. The germline gives CDR1 MNHNY, CDR2 SVGAGI (reference sequence). As DNA, the CDR3 is TGTGCCAGTTCGGGGGTCACCTATGGCTACACCTTC. This translates into CASSGVTYGYTF.

Concerning this clone itself: A junction end diverges from the germline sequence, so it may reflect a read error. This rearrangement joins TRBV4-2 to TRBJ2-2, with D perhaps assigned TRBD1 or TRBD2 (5 bases each). Germline lookup yields CDR1 LGHNA and CDR2 YNFKEQ. There are 14 residues in the CDR3. CDR3 sequence (DNA): TGTGCCGGCAGCCAAGAAGAGGGGACCGGGGAGCTGTTTTTT. It codes for CAGSQEEGTGELFF.